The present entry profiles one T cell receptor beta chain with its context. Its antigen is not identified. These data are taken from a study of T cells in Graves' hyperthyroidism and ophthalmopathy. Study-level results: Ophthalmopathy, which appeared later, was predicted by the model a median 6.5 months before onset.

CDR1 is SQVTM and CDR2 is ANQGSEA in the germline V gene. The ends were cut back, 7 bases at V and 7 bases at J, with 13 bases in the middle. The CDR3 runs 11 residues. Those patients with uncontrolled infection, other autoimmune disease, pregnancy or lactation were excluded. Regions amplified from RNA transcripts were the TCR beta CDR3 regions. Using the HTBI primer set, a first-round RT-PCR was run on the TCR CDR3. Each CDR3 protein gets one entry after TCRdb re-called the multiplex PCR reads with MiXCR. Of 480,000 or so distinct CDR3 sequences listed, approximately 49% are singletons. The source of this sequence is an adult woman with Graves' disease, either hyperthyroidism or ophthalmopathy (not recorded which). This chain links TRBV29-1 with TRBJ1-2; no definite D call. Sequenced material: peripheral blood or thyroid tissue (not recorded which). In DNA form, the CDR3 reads TGCAGCGCTCCGGTGCTGGGTGGCTACACCTTC. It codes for CSAPVLGGYTF.